This T cell receptor (beta chain) was documented in a study of radiotherapy plus CTLA-4 blockade in lung cancer. As for the study in general: There were objective responses in over 15% of patients, and around 31% had disease control. Study results and caveats: Following radiotherapy plus ipilimumab, tumor-derived TCR clones expanded in the blood.

V shed 5 bases and J 3 bases; nucleotides not matched to a gene: 5. The germline V gene encodes CDR1 SGHVS and CDR2 FNYEAQ. This CDR3 is built from 15 residues. With respect to this clone: The antigen remains unidentified.

TCRdb's copy holds only in-frame clones and misses some; the assay was immunoSEQ multiplex PCR. This sample yields tens of thousands of clones, of which 78% are seen a single time; less than 7.5% belongs to the top ten. Those patients who had chemo-refractory metastatic non-small-cell lung cancer were given focal radiation along with CTLA-4 blockade through ipilimumab. The chain employs TRBV7-6 and TRBJ1-4; 8 nucleotides agree with TRBD1. Material: peripheral blood, obtained from a patient treated with radiotherapy plus ipilimumab. The TCR originated in a human donor with non-small cell lung cancer who had a complete response to radiotherapy plus ipilimumab. The CDR3 sequence: CASSPTGGSNEKLFF. CDR3 sequence (DNA): TGTGCCAGCAGCCCCACAGGGGGATCTAATGAAAAACTGTTTTTT.